This T cell receptor (beta chain) was recovered during a study of monozygotic twins with inflammatory bowel disease. Overall study results and limits: Repertoire likeness was no different across concordant and discordant twins, perhaps owing to restricted power.

On this clonotype: The target antigen is unknown.

A total RNA quantity of approximately 3,700 ng went into each TCR library. cDNA encoding TCRalpha and TCRbeta underwent two nested PCRs of roughly 16 and 10 cycles, each of which was followed by bead purification. TCRdb reprocessed the 5' RACE reads and stores each CDR3 protein as one record, lacking DNA. This sample contains 300,000 to 400,000 distinct CDR3 sequences. CDR1 is SGDLS, CDR2 YYNGEE, per germline. This CDR3 has 15 residues. Sequenced input: blood. The source of this sequence is a human donor with ulcerative colitis or Crohn's disease, or a healthy co-twin of an affected twin (not recorded which). The V call is TRBV9, the J call TRBJ1-1; TCRdb's D call of TRBD1 is untestable without DNA. This CDR3 reads CASSALQGRVTEAFF.